This entry concerns a single TCR beta chain. TCRdb re-called the 5' RACE reads, yielding one record per CDR3 amino acid sequence without DNA. In total, the table holds hundreds of thousands of distinct CDR3 sequences. Germline V lookup: CDR1 MNHEY, CDR2 SVGAGI. This CDR3 comprises 18 residues. The data originate from a study of monozygotic twins with inflammatory bowel disease. This TCR came from a human donor with ulcerative colitis or Crohn's disease, or a healthy co-twin of an affected twin (not recorded which). Material for sequencing was blood. The chain combines TRBV6-5 with TRBJ2-2; TCRdb calls TRBD1, which cannot be checked without DNA. The CDR3 protein is CASSYSIYGTPNTGELFF.